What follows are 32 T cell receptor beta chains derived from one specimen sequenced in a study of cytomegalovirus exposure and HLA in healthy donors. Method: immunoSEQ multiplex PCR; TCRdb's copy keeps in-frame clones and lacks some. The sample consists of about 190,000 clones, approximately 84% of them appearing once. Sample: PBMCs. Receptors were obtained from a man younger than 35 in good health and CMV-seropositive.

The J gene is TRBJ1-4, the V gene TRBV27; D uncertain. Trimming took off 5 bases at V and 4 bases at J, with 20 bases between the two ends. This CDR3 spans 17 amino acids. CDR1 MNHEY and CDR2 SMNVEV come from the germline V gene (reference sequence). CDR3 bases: TGTGCCAGCAGTCCCCCGTGGCGGGCTACCCGTAATGAAAAACTGTTTTTT. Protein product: CASSPPWRATRNEKLFF.

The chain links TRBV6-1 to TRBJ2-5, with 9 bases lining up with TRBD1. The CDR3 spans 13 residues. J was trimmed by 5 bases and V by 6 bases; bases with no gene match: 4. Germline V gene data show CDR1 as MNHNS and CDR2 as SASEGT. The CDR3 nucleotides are TGTGCCAGCAGAAGCGACAGGGGGGAGACCCAGTACTTC. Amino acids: CASRSDRGETQYF.

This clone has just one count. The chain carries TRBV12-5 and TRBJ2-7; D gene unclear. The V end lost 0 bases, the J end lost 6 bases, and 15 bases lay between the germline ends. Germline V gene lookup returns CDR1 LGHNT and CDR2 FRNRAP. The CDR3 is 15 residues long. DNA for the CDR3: TGTGCTAGTGGTTTGGTACTATCTGCGATCAGCGAGCAGTACTTC. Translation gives CASGLVLSAISEQYF. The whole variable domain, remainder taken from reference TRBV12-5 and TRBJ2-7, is DARVTQTPRHKVTEMGQEVTMRCQPILGHNTVFWYRQTMMQGLELLAYFRNRAPLDDSGMPKDRFSAEMPDATLATLKIQPSEPRDSAVYFCASGLVLSAISEQYFGPGTRLTVT.

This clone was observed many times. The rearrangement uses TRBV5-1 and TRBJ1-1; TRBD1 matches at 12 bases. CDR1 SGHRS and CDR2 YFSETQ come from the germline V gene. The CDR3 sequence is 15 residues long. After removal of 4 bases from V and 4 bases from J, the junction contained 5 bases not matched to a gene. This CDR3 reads CASSPGTGGSTEAFF. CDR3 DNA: TGCGCCAGCAGCCCAGGGACAGGGGGCAGCACTGAAGCTTTCTTT. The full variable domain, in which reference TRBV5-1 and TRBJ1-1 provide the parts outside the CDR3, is KAGVTQTPRYLIKTRGQQVTLSCSPISGHRSVSWYQQTPGQGLQFLFEYFSETQRNKGNFPGRFSGRQFSNSRSEMNVSTLELGDSALYLCASSPGTGGSTEAFFGQGTRLTVV.

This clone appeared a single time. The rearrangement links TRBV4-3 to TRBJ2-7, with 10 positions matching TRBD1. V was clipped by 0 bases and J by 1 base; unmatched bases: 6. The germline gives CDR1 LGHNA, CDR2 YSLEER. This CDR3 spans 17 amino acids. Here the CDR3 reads CASSQEEAGQGSYEQYF. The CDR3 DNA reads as TGCGCCAGCAGCCAAGAGGAGGCGGGACAGGGGTCCTACGAGCAGTACTTC.

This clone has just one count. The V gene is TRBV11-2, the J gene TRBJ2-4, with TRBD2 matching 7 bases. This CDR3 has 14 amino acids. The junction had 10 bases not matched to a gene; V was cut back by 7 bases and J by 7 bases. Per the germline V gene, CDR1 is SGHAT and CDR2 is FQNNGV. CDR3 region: CASTPIWGGNIQYF. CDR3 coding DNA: TGTGCCAGCACCCCAATCTGGGGGGGGAACATTCAGTACTTC.

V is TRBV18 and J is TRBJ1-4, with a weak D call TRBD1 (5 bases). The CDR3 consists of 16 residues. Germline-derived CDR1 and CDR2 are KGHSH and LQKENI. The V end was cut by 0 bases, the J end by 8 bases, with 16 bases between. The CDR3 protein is CASSPPVVGVREKLFF. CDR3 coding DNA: TGTGCCAGCTCACCACCGGTCGTAGGGGTTCGGGAAAAACTGTTTTTT.

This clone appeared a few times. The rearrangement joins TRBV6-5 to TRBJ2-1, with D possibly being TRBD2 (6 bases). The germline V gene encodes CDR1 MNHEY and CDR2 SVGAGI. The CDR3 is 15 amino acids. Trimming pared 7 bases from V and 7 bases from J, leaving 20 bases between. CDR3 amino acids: CASTLYRGGWNEQFF. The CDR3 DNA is TGTGCCAGCACCCTTTATCGGGGAGGATGGAATGAGCAGTTCTTC.

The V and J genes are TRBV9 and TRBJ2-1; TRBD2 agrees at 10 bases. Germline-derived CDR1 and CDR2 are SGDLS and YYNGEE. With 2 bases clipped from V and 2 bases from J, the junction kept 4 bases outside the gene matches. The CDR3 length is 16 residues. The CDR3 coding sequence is TGTGCCAGCAGCGTCGGACTAGCGGTAGCCTACAATGAGCAGTTCTTC. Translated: CASSVGLAVAYNEQFF.

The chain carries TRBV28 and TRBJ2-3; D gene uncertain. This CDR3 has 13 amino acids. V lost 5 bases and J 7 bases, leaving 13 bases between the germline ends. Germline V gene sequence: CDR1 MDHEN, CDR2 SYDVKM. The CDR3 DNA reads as TGTGCCAGCAGTCCACCCTCAACAAATACGCAGTATTTT. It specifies CASSPPSTNTQYF.

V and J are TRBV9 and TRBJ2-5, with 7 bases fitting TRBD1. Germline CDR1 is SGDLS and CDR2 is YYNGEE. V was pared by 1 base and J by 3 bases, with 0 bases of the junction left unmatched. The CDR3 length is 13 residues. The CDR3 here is CASSVQGEETQYF. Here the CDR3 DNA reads TGTGCCAGCAGCGTACAGGGGGAAGAGACCCAGTACTTC.

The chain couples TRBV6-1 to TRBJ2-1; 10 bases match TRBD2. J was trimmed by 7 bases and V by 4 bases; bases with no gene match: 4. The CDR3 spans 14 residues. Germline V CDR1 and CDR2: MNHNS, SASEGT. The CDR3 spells CASSGSGRENEQFF. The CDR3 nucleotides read TGTGCCAGCAGTGGAAGCGGGAGGGAGAATGAGCAGTTCTTC.

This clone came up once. CDR3 loop: CAISEPDTGQGRTGELFF. The DNA for the CDR3 is TGTGCCATCAGTGAGCCGGATACGGGACAGGGTAGGACCGGGGAGCTGTTTTTT. The V and J genes are TRBV10-3 and TRBJ2-2, with 9 bases fitting TRBD1. Trimming cost V 2 bases and J 5 bases; bases outside gene matches: 12. CDR1 and CDR2 (germline): ENHRY, SYGVKD. This CDR3 spans 18 amino acids.

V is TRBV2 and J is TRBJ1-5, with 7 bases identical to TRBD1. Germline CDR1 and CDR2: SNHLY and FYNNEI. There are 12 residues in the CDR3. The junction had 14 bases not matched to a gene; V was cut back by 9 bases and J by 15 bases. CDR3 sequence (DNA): TGTGCCAGAGGGGGAGATACAGGGGAGAGGCATTTT. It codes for CARGGDTGERHF.

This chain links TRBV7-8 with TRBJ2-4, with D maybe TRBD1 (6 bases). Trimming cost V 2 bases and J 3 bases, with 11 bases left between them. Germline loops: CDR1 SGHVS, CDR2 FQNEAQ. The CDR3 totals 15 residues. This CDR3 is CASSLSTGSKNIQYF. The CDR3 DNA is TGTGCCAGCAGCTTAAGTACAGGGAGCAAAAACATTCAGTACTTC.

CDR3 in DNA: TGTGCCAGCAGCTTTGGGCTAGCGGGAAACGAGCAGTTCTTC. This encodes CASSFGLAGNEQFF. The chain couples TRBV5-8 to TRBJ2-1; 9 positions match TRBD2. The germline V gene encodes CDR1 SGHTS and CDR2 YDEGEE. The CDR3 covers 14 residues. With 2 bases clipped from V and 10 bases from J, the junction kept 7 bases outside the gene matches.

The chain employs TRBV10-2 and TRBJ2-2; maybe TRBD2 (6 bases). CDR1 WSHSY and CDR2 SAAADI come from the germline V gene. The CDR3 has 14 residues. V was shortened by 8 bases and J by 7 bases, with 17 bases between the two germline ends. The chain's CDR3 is CASQGQSSGGELFF. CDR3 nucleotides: TGCGCCAGCCAGGGCCAGAGTAGCGGCGGGGAGCTGTTTTTT.

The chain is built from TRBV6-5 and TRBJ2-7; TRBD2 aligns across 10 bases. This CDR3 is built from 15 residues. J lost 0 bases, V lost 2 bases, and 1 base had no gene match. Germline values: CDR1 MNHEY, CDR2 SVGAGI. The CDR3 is CASSYASGSSYEQYF. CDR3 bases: TGTGCCAGCAGTTACGCTAGCGGGAGCTCCTACGAGCAGTACTTC.

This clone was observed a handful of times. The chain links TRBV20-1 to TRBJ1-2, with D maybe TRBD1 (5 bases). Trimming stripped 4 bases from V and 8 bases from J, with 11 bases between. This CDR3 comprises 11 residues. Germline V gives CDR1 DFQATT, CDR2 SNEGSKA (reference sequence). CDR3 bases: TGCAGTGCTAAGGGACTGTGGGGCTACACCTTC. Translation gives CSAKGLWGYTF.

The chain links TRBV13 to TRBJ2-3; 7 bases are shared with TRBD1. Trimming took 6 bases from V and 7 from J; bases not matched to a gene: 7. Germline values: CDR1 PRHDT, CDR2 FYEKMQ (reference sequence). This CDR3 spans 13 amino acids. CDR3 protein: CASSLGTAYTQYF. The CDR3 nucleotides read TGTGCCAGCAGTCTTGGGACAGCTTATACGCAGTATTTT. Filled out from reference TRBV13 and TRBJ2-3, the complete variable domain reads AAGVIQSPRHLIKEKRETATLKCYPIPRHDTVYWYQQGPGQDPQFLISFYEKMQSDKGSIPDRFSAQQFSDYHSELNMSSLELGDSALYFCASSLGTAYTQYFGPGTRLTVL.

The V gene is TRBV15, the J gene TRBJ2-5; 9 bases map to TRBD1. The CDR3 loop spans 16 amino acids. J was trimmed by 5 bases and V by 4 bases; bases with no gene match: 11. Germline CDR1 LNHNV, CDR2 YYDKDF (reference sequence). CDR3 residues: CATSTQPGQGTETQYF. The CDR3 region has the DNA TGTGCCACCAGCACACAACCGGGACAGGGCACGGAGACCCAGTACTTC.

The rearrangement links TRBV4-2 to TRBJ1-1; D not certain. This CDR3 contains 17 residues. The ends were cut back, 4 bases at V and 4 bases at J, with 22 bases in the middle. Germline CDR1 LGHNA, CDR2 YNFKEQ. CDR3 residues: CASSPSPGFGGGTEAFF. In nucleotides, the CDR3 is TGTGCCAGCAGCCCATCCCCAGGATTCGGAGGCGGCACTGAAGCTTTCTTT.

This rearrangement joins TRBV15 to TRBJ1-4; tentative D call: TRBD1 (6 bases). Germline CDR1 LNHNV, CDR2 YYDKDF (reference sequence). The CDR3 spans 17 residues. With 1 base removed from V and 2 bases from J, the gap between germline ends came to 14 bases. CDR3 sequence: CATSRVRGARTNEKLFF. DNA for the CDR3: TGTGCCACCAGCAGAGTTCGGGGGGCGCGGACTAATGAAAAACTGTTTTTT. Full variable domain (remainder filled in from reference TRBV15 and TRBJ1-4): DAMVIQNPRYQVTQFGKPVTLSCSQTLNHNVMYWYQQKSSQAPKLLFHYYDKDFNNEADTPDNFQSRRPNTSFCFLDIRSPGLGDTAMYLCATSRVRGARTNEKLFFGSGTQLSVL.

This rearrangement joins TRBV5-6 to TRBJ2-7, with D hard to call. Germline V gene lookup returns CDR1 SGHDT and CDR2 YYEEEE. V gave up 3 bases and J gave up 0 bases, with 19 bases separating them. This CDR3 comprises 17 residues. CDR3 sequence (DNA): TGTGCCAGCAGCTATTGGTGGGCTCCCCGGCACTCCTACGAGCAGTACTTC. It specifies CASSYWWAPRHSYEQYF.

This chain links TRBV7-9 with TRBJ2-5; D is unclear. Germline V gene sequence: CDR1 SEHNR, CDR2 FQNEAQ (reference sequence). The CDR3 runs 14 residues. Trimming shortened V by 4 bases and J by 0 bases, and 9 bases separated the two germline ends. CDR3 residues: CASSSTVYQETQYF. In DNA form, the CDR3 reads TGTGCCAGCAGCTCAACAGTGTACCAAGAGACCCAGTACTTC. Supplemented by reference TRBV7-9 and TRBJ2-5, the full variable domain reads DTGVSQNPRHKITKRGQNVTFRCDPISEHNRLYWYRQTLGQGPEFLTYFQNEAQLEKSRLLSDRFSAERPKGSFSTLEIQRTEQGDSAMYLCASSSTVYQETQYFGPGTRLLVL.

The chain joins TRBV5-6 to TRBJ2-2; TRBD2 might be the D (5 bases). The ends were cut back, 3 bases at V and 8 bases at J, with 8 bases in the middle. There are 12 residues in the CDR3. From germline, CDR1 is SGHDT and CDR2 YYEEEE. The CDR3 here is CASSSTSGELFF. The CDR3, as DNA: TGTGCCAGCAGCTCCACTAGTGGGGAGCTGTTTTTT. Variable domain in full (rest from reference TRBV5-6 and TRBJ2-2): DAGVTQSPTHLIKTRGQQVTLRCSPKSGHDTVSWYQQALGQGPQFIFQYYEEEERQRGNFPDRFSGHQFPNYSSELNVNALLLGDSALYLCASSSTSGELFFGEGSRLTVL.

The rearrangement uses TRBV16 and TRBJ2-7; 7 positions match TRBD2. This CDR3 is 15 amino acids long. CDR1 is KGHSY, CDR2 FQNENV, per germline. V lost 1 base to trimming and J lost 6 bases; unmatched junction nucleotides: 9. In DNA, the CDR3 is TGTGCCAGCAGCCAATGGAGTTCGGGGGGAGGCGAGCAGTACTTC. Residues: CASSQWSSGGGEQYF.

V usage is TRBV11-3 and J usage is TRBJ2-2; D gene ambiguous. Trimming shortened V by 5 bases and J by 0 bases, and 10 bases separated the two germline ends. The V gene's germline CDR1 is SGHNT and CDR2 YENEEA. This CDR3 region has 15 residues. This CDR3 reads CASSHRSPNTGELFF. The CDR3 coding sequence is TGTGCCAGCAGCCACAGATCGCCGAACACCGGGGAGCTGTTTTTT.

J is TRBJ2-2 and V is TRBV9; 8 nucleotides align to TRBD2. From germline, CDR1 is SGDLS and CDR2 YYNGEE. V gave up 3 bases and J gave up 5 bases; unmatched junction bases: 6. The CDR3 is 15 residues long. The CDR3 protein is CASSGSGRRTGELFF. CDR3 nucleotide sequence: TGTGCCAGCAGCGGGAGCGGGAGAAGGACCGGGGAGCTGTTTTTT.

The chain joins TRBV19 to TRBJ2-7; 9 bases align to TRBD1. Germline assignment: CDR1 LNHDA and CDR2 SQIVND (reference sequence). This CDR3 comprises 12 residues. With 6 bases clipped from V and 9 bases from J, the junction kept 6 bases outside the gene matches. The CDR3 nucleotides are TGTGCCAGTAGCACGGGACAGGGATTGCAGTACTTC. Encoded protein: CASSTGQGLQYF.

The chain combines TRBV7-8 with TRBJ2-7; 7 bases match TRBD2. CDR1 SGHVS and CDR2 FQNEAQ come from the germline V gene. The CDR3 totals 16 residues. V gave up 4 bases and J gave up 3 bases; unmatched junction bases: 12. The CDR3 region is CASSSPQAGAVYEQYF. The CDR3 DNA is TGTGCCAGCAGCTCCCCGCAGGCGGGAGCGGTCTACGAGCAGTACTTC.

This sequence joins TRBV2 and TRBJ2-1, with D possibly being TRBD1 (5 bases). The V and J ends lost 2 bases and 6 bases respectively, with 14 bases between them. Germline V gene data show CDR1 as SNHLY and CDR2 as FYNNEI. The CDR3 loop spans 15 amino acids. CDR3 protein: CASSEQGRPANEQFF. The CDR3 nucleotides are TGTGCCAGCAGTGAACAGGGCAGACCTGCCAATGAGCAGTTCTTC.